The rows below give T cell receptor beta chains drawn from one sample of a study of OX40 agonist ivuxolimab in advanced cancers. Data came from immunoSEQ multiplex PCR; TCRdb stores just in-frame clones and leaves some out. The sample includes roughly 100,000 clones, about four fifths of them seen just once. The input for sequencing was CD4+ or CD8+ T cells sorted from blood, taken in a trial of the OX40 agonist ivuxolimab. All receptors come from an adult with an advanced solid tumor such as melanoma, head and neck, liver or kidney cancer. Both conserved end residues are part of each CDR3. The D gene is left open where the match is weak.

v_call | d_call | cdr3_aa
TRBV2 | TRBD1 | CASSQGQTYGYTF
TRBV6-6 | NA | CASSEMAGSEQYF
TRBV6-5 | TRBD2 | CASRSGGSGTDTQYF
TRBV4-2 | NA | CASSLGAGFQQGDNSPLHF
TRBV4-1 | NA | CASSQARGSGKTQYF
TRBV6-1 | NA | CASSEGHVGPYEQYF
TRBV6-5 | NA | CASSRGAQPSQGYTF
TRBV18 | NA | CASSPAGDSTDTQYF
TRBV29-1 | TRBD2 | CSVAKGGTDTQYF
TRBV29-1 | NA | CSVVGGGAVNEQFF
TRBV5-1 | NA | CASKEGSSGNTIYF
TRBV7-8 | NA | CASSTRVGNSPLHF
TRBV11-2 | TRBD2 | CASSSPRRGGRSGANVLTF
TRBV11-3 | NA | CASSRDFTGELFF
TRBV15 | NA | CATSRDGPPSSYTIYF
TRBV6-5 | TRBD1 | CASSRDSQETQYF
TRBV28 | NA | CASSLVGATNEKLFF
TRBV29-1 | NA | CSVFDNGYTF
TRBV19 | NA | CASSTKVHGYTF
TRBV18 | NA | CASSPRIGNTIYF
TRBV19 | NA | CASSIGSGARGYTF
TRBV23-1 | TRBD1 | CASSPTGGVGPQHF
TRBV5-1 | NA | CASGAGNEQFF
TRBV28 | NA | CASSSQGTKGNTIYF
TRBV6-4 | TRBD1 | CASNTGTANSPLHF
TRBV4-2 | NA | CASSQDPDWNSPLHF
TRBV7-2 | NA | CASSLQRGNTEAFF
TRBV7-3 | TRBD2 | CASSLQSSGSYNEQFF
TRBV6-5 | TRBD1 | CASSQTGGETQYF
TRBV9 | NA | CASSGSYNSPLHF
TRBV27 | NA | CASSWRGVPGELFF
TRBV19 | TRBD1 | CASSRGQGIDTQYF
TRBV6-5 | NA | CASSYSRQPQHF
TRBV27 | NA | CASSLYRGVKETQYF
TRBV6-5 | TRBD1 | CASSWTGGDQPQHF
TRBV30 | TRBD2 | CAWSARGRVGNEQFF
TRBV6-1 | NA | CAIGGLMNTEAFF
TRBV27 | NA | CASSLSFRQPQHF
TRBV4-2 | NA | CASSRRDGNQPQHF
TRBV18 | NA | CASSPPGLKYEQFF
TRBV19 | NA | CASTPGPGDSYEQYF